The present TCR beta chain was sequenced within a study of CD8 T cells in ankylosing spondylitis. Study-level points and caveats: CD8+ disease-linked clones were present at relatively low frequencies in blood. Reportedly, significant enrichment of disease-linked clones occurred in matched ankylosing spondylitis synovial fluid.

The sample holds a few counts of this clonotype. Its antigen is currently unknown. One junction end does not reproduce the germline sequence, and a read error may be involved. One entry per CDR3 protein results from TCRdb running MiXCR on the 5' RACE reads. The sample records 130,000 or so distinct CDR3 sequences, approximately 10% being singletons. This CDR3 has 13 amino acids. Per the germline V gene, CDR1 is SGHDT and CDR2 is YYEEEE. The sequenced sample consisted of blood, either unsorted or a sorted T cell fraction (not recorded which). The chain combines TRBV5-6 with TRBJ2-7; a weak D match, TRBD1 (5 bases). This TCR came from a female donor with ankylosing spondylitis or in good health (not recorded which). The CDR3 loop is CASGQRDGLEYPF. The CDR3 region has the DNA TGTGCCAGCGGACAACGAGACGGGTTAGAGTATCCCTTC.